Following are 25 T cell receptor beta chains from one sample sequenced in a study of shared clonotypes between healthy human individuals. The protocol was immunoSEQ multiplex PCR, while the TCRdb copy is restricted to in-frame clones and leaves out a portion. The sample lists over a million clones, approximately 96% occurring once. Source material: naive CD4+ T cells sorted from blood. Subset noted: CD45RA+ positively selected. Every receptor here comes from a young man in good health.

This clone has just one count. The chain couples TRBV5-1 to TRBJ2-7; D is unclear. Germline CDR1 SGHRS, CDR2 YFSETQ. The CDR3 is 11 amino acids. V lost 4 bases, J lost 7 bases, and 9 bases lay in between. CDR3 sequence reads: CASSALGEQYF. The CDR3, as DNA: TGCGCCAGCAGCGCTCTAGGAGAGCAGTACTTC.

This clone showed up just once. The gene calls are TRBV6-1 and TRBJ2-7; D is unclear. Trimming shortened V by 2 bases and J by 0 bases, and 20 bases separated the two germline ends. CDR3 length equals 18 residues. CDR1 and CDR2 (germline): MNHNS, SASEGT. CDR3 sequence reads: CASSELRLSGRPSYEQYF. As DNA, the CDR3 is TGTGCCAGCAGTGAATTGAGGTTGTCAGGCAGACCCTCCTACGAGCAGTACTTC.

The chain carries TRBV7-9 and TRBJ1-2; D not certain. The CDR3 is 12 residues long. V lost 5 bases and J 4 bases, leaving 8 bases between the germline ends. Germline CDR1 and CDR2: SEHNR and FQNEAQ (reference sequence). The DNA of the CDR3 is TGTGCCAGCAGCGTCGACCTCTATGGCTACACCTTC. Its translation is CASSVDLYGYTF.

The rearrangement links TRBV7-9 to TRBJ2-7; a possible D gene is TRBD2 (6 bases). The CDR3 contains 16 residues. From germline, CDR1 is SEHNR and CDR2 FQNEAQ (reference sequence). The ends were cut back, 5 bases at V and 4 bases at J, with 21 bases in the middle. The CDR3, as DNA: TGTGCCAGCAGCCCCACCGGGACTCCGTCTTCATACGAGCAGTACTTC. It translates to CASSPTGTPSSYEQYF.

This chain connects TRBV6-1 to TRBJ2-3; D is unclear. Trimming stripped 8 bases from V and 2 bases from J, with 5 bases between. There are 11 residues in the CDR3. Germline V gene data show CDR1 as MNHNS and CDR2 as SASEGT. The CDR3 bases are TGTGCCAGCCTGTCCACAGATACGCAGTATTTT. This codes for CASLSTDTQYF.

The chain has TRBV5-1 and TRBJ2-2; a weak D match, TRBD1 (5 bases). V lost 7 bases and J 2 bases, leaving 9 bases between the germline ends. The germline gives CDR1 SGHRS, CDR2 YFSETQ. The CDR3 contains 13 residues. The CDR3 coding sequence is TGCGCCAGCCAGGGCCTTAACACCGGGGAGCTGTTTTTT. This encodes CASQGLNTGELFF.

This rearrangement joins TRBV10-1 to TRBJ2-6; tentatively, D is TRBD2 (6 bases). CDR3 length: 15 residues. V lost 3 bases and J 2 bases, leaving 8 bases between the germline ends. CDR1 WNHNN and CDR2 SYGVQD come from the germline V gene (reference sequence). Here the CDR3 DNA reads TGCGCCAGCAGTGATGGGGGGACTGGGGCCAACGTCCTGACTTTC. Residues: CASSDGGTGANVLTF.

V usage is TRBV5-1 and J usage is TRBJ1-1; D not certain. From germline, CDR1 is SGHRS and CDR2 YFSETQ. The V and J ends lost 4 bases and 1 base respectively, with 14 bases between them. The CDR3 runs to 15 residues. CDR3 loop: CASSGSRIGNTEAFF. The CDR3 coding sequence is TGCGCCAGCAGCGGATCGAGGATAGGGAACACTGAAGCTTTCTTT.

The J gene is TRBJ2-5, the V gene TRBV30, with TRBD2 identical over 10 bases. CDR3 length: 15 amino acids. Germline CDR1 reads GTSNPN; CDR2 reads SVGIG (reference sequence). With 1 base clipped from V and 2 bases from J, the junction kept 4 bases outside the gene matches. CDR3 coding DNA: TGTGCCTGGAGTGCACTAGCGGGACTTCAAGAGACCCAGTACTTC. Protein sequence: CAWSALAGLQETQYF. Looking up the rest from reference TRBV30 and TRBJ2-5 gives the full variable domain: SQTIHQWPATLVQPVGSPLSLECTVEGTSNPNLYWYRQAAGRGLQLLFYSVGIGQISSEVPQNLSASRPQDRQFILSSKKLLLSDSGFYLCAWSALAGLQETQYFGPGTRLLVL.

The chain recombines TRBV7-9 with TRBJ2-3; D may be TRBD2 (5 bases). The CDR3 runs 17 residues. Germline V gene lookup returns CDR1 SEHNR and CDR2 FQNEAQ (reference sequence). The V gene lost 6 bases and the J gene lost 0 bases, with 19 bases spanning the gap. CDR3 in DNA: TGTGCCAGCAGTCTGTGGGAGTCCTCGTCTAGCACAGATACGCAGTATTTT. The encoded protein is CASSLWESSSSTDTQYF.

In its sample, this clone was seen once. The chain carries TRBV28 and TRBJ1-5; the match to TRBD1 covers 8 bases. This CDR3 contains 14 residues. V lost 4 bases and J lost 7; bases outside the gene matches: 6. The germline V gene has CDR1 MDHEN and CDR2 SYDVKM. The CDR3 DNA follows: TGTGCCAGCAGTTCCCACCAGGGGGCACAGCCCCAGCATTTT. Amino acid sequence: CASSSHQGAQPQHF.

The chain recombines TRBV28 with TRBJ2-3, with 13 nucleotides matching TRBD2. The germline V gene has CDR1 MDHEN and CDR2 SYDVKM. The CDR3 consists of 16 residues. J was trimmed by 2 bases and V by 6 bases; bases with no gene match: 5. In nucleotides, the CDR3 is TGTGCCAGCAGCCGTGGACTAGCGGGGGTCACAGATACGCAGTATTTT. Translating it yields CASSRGLAGVTDTQYF.

The CDR3 region is CASSLAGRQPMNTEAFF. CDR3 bases: TGTGCCAGCAGCTTGGCTGGACGGCAACCCATGAACACTGAAGCTTTCTTT. This rearrangement joins TRBV5-4 to TRBJ1-1; D is unclear. The CDR3 covers 17 residues. The germline gives CDR1 SGHNT, CDR2 YYREEE (reference sequence). The ends were cut back, 0 bases at V and 0 bases at J, with 15 bases in the middle.

The chain carries TRBV10-1 and TRBJ2-1, with D possibly TRBD2 on 5 matching bases. V was pared by 1 base and J by 0 bases, with 10 bases between. The CDR3 consists of 16 residues. The germline gives CDR1 WNHNN, CDR2 SYGVQD (reference sequence). This CDR3 is CASSEYRRASYNEQFF. CDR3 DNA sequence: TGCGCCAGCAGTGAGTACCGGCGGGCCTCCTACAATGAGCAGTTCTTC.

The CDR3 region is CASSTTAGNEQFF. The CDR3 DNA reads as TGTGCCAGCAGCACCACAGCGGGCAATGAGCAGTTCTTC. The chain carries TRBV7-3 and TRBJ2-1; perhaps TRBD2 as D (6 bases). V dropped 5 bases and J dropped 6 bases, with 11 bases sitting between them. This CDR3 is built from 13 residues. Germline CDR1 SGHTA, CDR2 FQGTGA.

The J gene is TRBJ2-3, the V gene TRBV7-9, with 11 bases aligning to TRBD2. Looked up from germline, CDR1 is SEHNR and CDR2 is FQNEAQ (reference sequence). The trim removed 6 bases at V and 1 base at J, leaving 15 bases unmatched. CDR3 length: 19 residues. The CDR3 DNA follows: TGTGCCAGCAGTTTGGGTCCTAGCGGGAGGCCGTCTGGCACAGATACGCAGTATTTT. It codes for CASSLGPSGRPSGTDTQYF.

The CDR3 DNA reads TGTGCCATCAGTGAGCCCCCCACTTGGACGGGAGTCTCTGGGGCCAACGTCCTGACTTTC. Translated: CAISEPPTWTGVSGANVLTF. This sequence joins TRBV10-3 and TRBJ2-6; TRBD2 is a possible D gene (6 bases). Germline values: CDR1 ENHRY, CDR2 SYGVKD. The length of the CDR3 is 20 residues. The V and J ends lost 2 bases and 0 bases respectively, with 20 bases between them.

V and J are TRBV2 and TRBJ2-2; possible D gene TRBD1, 6 bases. Deletions cut 5 bases from V and 5 bases from J, with 18 bases between. The CDR3 sequence is 16 residues long. Germline-derived CDR1 and CDR2 are SNHLY and FYNNEI. In DNA form, the CDR3 reads TGTGCCAGCAGTTTTTTGGACAGTGAAGGGACCGGGGAGCTGTTTTTT. Its protein product is CASSFLDSEGTGELFF.

The chain joins TRBV5-1 to TRBJ2-3; the match to TRBD1 covers 9 bases. Looked up from germline, CDR1 is SGHRS and CDR2 is YFSETQ. The CDR3 has 15 residues. V lost 3 bases, J lost 4 bases, and 6 bases stayed unmatched. The CDR3 sequence is CASSYGQGNPDTQYF. CDR3 DNA sequence: TGCGCCAGCAGCTATGGACAGGGGAACCCAGATACGCAGTATTTT.

The chain recombines TRBV5-1 with TRBJ2-7, with TRBD2 as a possible D gene (5 bases). The CDR3 spans 14 residues. V dropped 4 bases and J dropped 0 bases, with 11 bases sitting between them. CDR1 and CDR2 (germline): SGHRS, YFSETQ. The CDR3 loop reads CASSQGLSSYEQYF. In nucleotides, the CDR3 is TGCGCCAGCAGCCAAGGACTGAGCTCCTACGAGCAGTACTTC.

The genes are TRBV12-2 and TRBJ2-3. TRBV12-2 is shown as a pseudogene. This CDR3 has 15 amino acids. CDR3 region: CASRLAGPVWDTQYF. For the CDR3, the DNA is TGTGCAAGTCGCTTAGCAGGACCGGTTTGGGATACGCAGTATTTT.

The chain couples TRBV9 to TRBJ1-1, with D hard to call. Germline CDR1 and CDR2: SGDLS and YYNGEE. Trimming removed 4 bases from V and 0 bases from J, with 7 bases in between. This CDR3 is built from 13 residues. CDR3 DNA sequence: TGTGCCAGCAGCCTACGGGTGAACACTGAAGCTTTCTTT. This codes for CASSLRVNTEAFF.

The J gene is TRBJ1-1, the V gene TRBV27; D is undetermined. CDR3 length: 17 amino acids. V lost 3 bases to trimming and J lost 4 bases, with 21 bases between them. The germline V gene has CDR1 MNHEY and CDR2 SMNVEV (reference sequence). Here the CDR3 reads CASSFDRRSGEATEAFF. CDR3 nucleotide sequence: TGTGCCAGCAGTTTTGATCGGAGGTCTGGGGAGGCCACTGAAGCTTTCTTT.

A single count supports this clone. DNA of the CDR3: TGTGCCAGCAGCAACAAGGACGGGGGATACAATGAGCAGTTCTTC. Translated: CASSNKDGGYNEQFF. The chain combines TRBV11-2 with TRBJ2-1; perhaps TRBD2 as D (6 bases). This CDR3 is built from 15 residues. Deletions cut 5 bases from V and 4 bases from J, with 15 bases between. Germline V gene data show CDR1 as SGHAT and CDR2 as FQNNGV.

The rearrangement uses TRBV5-1 and TRBJ1-5, with D perhaps matching TRBD1 (6 bases). Trimming pared 4 bases from V and 0 bases from J, leaving 17 bases between. This CDR3 has 17 residues. Germline V gene lookup returns CDR1 SGHRS and CDR2 YFSETQ. The CDR3 DNA follows: TGCGCCAGCAGCCTTGGGAGCGGGACAAGTAGCAATCAGCCCCAGCATTTT. This sequence encodes CASSLGSGTSSNQPQHF.